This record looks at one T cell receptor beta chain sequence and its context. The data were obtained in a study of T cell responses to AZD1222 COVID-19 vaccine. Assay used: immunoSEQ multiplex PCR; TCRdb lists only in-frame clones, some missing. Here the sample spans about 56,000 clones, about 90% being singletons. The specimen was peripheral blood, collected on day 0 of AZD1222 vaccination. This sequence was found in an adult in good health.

In DNA form, the CDR3 reads TGTGCCAGCAGGACCCAACAGGGGAATTCACCCCTCCACTTT. Translation gives CASRTQQGNSPLHF. The chain uses TRBV6-5 and TRBJ1-6; TRBD1 matches 7 bases. The germline gives CDR1 MNHEY, CDR2 SVGAGI. This CDR3 has 14 amino acids. V was pared by 6 bases and J by 7 bases, with 6 bases of the junction left unmatched.